This passage covers 14 T cell receptor beta chains from one sample sequenced in a study of shared clonotypes between healthy human individuals. Positive CCR7 selection of CD45RO-negative cells yielded the naive CD8 cells, and terminally differentiated effector memory CD45RA+ cells were excluded. Assay used: immunoSEQ multiplex PCR; TCRdb lists only in-frame clones, some missing. The top ten clones hold approximately 1% of a sample with 1.5 million to 2.5 million clones, approximately 94% of them seen once. The sequenced material came from naive CD8+ T cells sorted from blood. The receptors shown here come from a young man in good health.

The chain combines TRBV4-1 with TRBJ2-5; 7 bases line up with TRBD2. With V trimmed by 2 bases and J by 2 bases, 5 bases remained unmatched. Germline CDR1 reads MGHRA; CDR2 reads YSYEKL. The CDR3 length is 15 residues. The CDR3 DNA follows: TGCGCCAGCAGCCAACCCGTGGGGGGGCAAGAGACCCAGTACTTC. Amino acids: CASSQPVGGQETQYF.

This clone was picked up many times. CDR3 in amino acids: CASTTSGGGEETQYF. CDR3 sequence (DNA): TGCGCCAGCACTACTAGCGGGGGAGGGGAAGAGACCCAGTACTTC. The chain employs TRBV10-2 and TRBJ2-5; 11 bases match TRBD2. The junction had 7 bases not matched to a gene; V was cut back by 7 bases and J by 3 bases. CDR3 size: 15 residues. Germline V gene sequence: CDR1 WSHSY, CDR2 SAAADI.

The CDR3 sequence: CASSPTVYEQYF. CDR3 bases: TGTGCCAGCAGCCCAACAGTCTACGAGCAGTACTTC. V gene TRBV11-2 combines with J gene TRBJ2-7; D not certain. Germline V lookup: CDR1 SGHAT, CDR2 FQNNGV. This CDR3 region has 12 residues. V lost 5 bases and J 3 bases, leaving 8 bases between the germline ends.

The rearrangement uses TRBV15 and TRBJ1-1, with 9 nucleotides matching TRBD1. Germline assignment: CDR1 LNHNV and CDR2 YYDKDF (reference sequence). This CDR3 has 13 amino acids. J was trimmed by 4 bases and V by 8 bases; bases with no gene match: 5. The CDR3 DNA follows: TGTGCCACCTTTTCGACAGGGGGCACTGAAGCTTTCTTT. Translated: CATFSTGGTEAFF.

The CDR3, as DNA: TGCGCCAGCAGCCAAGAGGGTTCAGGGAGGTACGAGCAGTACTTC. Its protein product is CASSQEGSGRYEQYF. The V and J genes are TRBV4-1 and TRBJ2-7; D possibly corresponds to TRBD2 (6 bases). This CDR3 has 15 residues. Looked up from germline, CDR1 is MGHRA and CDR2 is YSYEKL. The V and J ends lost 0 bases and 4 bases respectively, with 13 bases between them.

This chain uses TRBV13 with TRBJ2-7, with 12 bases identical to TRBD2. Trimming at V came to 5 bases and at J to 7 bases, leaving 9 bases not matched to a gene. From germline, CDR1 is PRHDT and CDR2 FYEKMQ (reference sequence). The CDR3 is made up of 15 amino acids. CDR3 bases: TGTGCCAGCAGCCAGACTAGCGGGGGACCGGGGGAGCAGTACTTC. Its protein product is CASSQTSGGPGEQYF.

The count of this clone is one. The CDR3 region has the DNA TGTGCCAGCAGTAGCTTCCCGCGCTTGACAGGGGAGGGCACTGAAGCTTTCTTT. Its translation: CASSSFPRLTGEGTEAFF. V and J are TRBV28 and TRBJ1-1; 8 bases agree with TRBD1. The trim removed 5 bases at V and 4 bases at J, leaving 18 bases unmatched. From germline, CDR1 is MDHEN and CDR2 SYDVKM. The CDR3 is 18 residues long.

Note on this clone: The sample carries other DNA sequences with the same CDR3. The chain is built from TRBV6-5 and TRBJ2-1; no reliable D call. Germline assignment: CDR1 MNHEY and CDR2 SVGAGI. This CDR3 region has 13 residues. V shed 0 bases and J shed 6 bases, with 6 bases lying between them. The CDR3 region has the DNA TGTGCCAGCAGTTACTCGAGCCGCAATGAGCAGTTCTTC. Protein sequence: CASSYSSRNEQFF.

This chain links TRBV13 with TRBJ2-6; perhaps TRBD2 as D (5 bases). Germline CDR1 reads PRHDT; CDR2 reads FYEKMQ (reference sequence). V was cut by 5 bases and J by 0 bases, with 17 bases left in between. This CDR3 contains 18 residues. The CDR3 protein is CASSQPGVPFSGANVLTF. DNA for the CDR3: TGTGCCAGCAGCCAACCCGGGGTTCCGTTCTCTGGGGCCAACGTCCTGACTTTC. The full variable domain, its missing parts supplied by reference TRBV13 and TRBJ2-6, is AAGVIQSPRHLIKEKRETATLKCYPIPRHDTVYWYQQGPGQDPQFLISFYEKMQSDKGSIPDRFSAQQFSDYHSELNMSSLELGDSALYFCASSQPGVPFSGANVLTFGAGSRLTVL.

This chain joins TRBV6-6 and TRBJ2-3; 9 bases fit TRBD2. The CDR3 loop spans 14 amino acids. V lost 5 bases and J lost 6; bases outside the gene matches: 6. CDR1 and CDR2 from the germline V gene are MNHNY and SVGAGI (reference sequence). In DNA form, the CDR3 reads TGTGCCAGCAGTGGCGGGGGGGCCAGGGATACGCAGTATTTT. Translated: CASSGGGARDTQYF.

V usage is TRBV7-9 and J usage is TRBJ2-1, with TRBD2 matching 10 bases. Germline V gene sequence: CDR1 SEHNR, CDR2 FQNEAQ (reference sequence). V lost 6 bases and J lost 0; bases outside the gene matches: 5. This CDR3 is 16 amino acids long. CDR3 nucleotides: TGTGCCAGCAGTCCCGAGCGGGGGGGCTCCTACAATGAGCAGTTCTTC. It translates to CASSPERGGSYNEQFF.

The rearrangement uses TRBV5-1 and TRBJ2-6; D tentatively reads TRBD1 or TRBD2 (5 bases each). In germline, CDR1 is SGHRS, CDR2 YFSETQ. This CDR3 spans 17 amino acids. Trimming left V 4 bases short and J 1 base short, with 15 bases between. CDR3 sequence: CASSLRDGISGANVLTF. CDR3 sequence (DNA): TGCGCCAGCAGCCTCCGGGACGGCATATCTGGGGCCAACGTCCTGACTTTC. Complete variable domain (other parts from reference TRBV5-1 and TRBJ2-6): KAGVTQTPRYLIKTRGQQVTLSCSPISGHRSVSWYQQTPGQGLQFLFEYFSETQRNKGNFPGRFSGRQFSNSRSEMNVSTLELGDSALYLCASSLRDGISGANVLTFGAGSRLTVL.

The chain carries TRBV15 and TRBJ1-6; maybe TRBD1 (5 bases). Trimming stripped 8 bases from V and 4 bases from J, with 15 bases between. This CDR3 region has 15 residues. Germline loops: CDR1 LNHNV, CDR2 YYDKDF (reference sequence). The CDR3 DNA is TGTGCCACCCACCCCGGGGGTATTTATAATTCACCCCTCCACTTT. It yields the protein CATHPGGIYNSPLHF.

This sequence joins TRBV4-3 and TRBJ2-7; 7 bases are a match to TRBD1. In germline, CDR1 is LGHNA, CDR2 YSLEER. V trimming: 3 bases; J trimming: 0 bases; junction bases outside the gene matches: 2. The CDR3 covers 14 residues. The CDR3 protein is CASSHGTASYEQYF. The CDR3 bases are TGCGCCAGCAGCCATGGGACAGCCTCCTACGAGCAGTACTTC.